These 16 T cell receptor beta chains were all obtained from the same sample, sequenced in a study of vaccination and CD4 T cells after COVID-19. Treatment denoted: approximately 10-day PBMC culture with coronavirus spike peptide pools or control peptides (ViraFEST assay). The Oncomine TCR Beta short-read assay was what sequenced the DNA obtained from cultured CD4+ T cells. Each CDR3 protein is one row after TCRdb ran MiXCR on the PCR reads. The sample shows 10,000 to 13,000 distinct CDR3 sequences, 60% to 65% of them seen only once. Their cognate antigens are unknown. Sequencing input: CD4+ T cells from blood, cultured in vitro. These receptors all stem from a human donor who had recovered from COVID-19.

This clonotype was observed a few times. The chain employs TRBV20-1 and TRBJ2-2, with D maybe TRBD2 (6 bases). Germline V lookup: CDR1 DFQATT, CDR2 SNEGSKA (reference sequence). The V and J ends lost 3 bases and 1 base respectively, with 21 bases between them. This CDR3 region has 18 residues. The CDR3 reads CSASGQPRDWMNTGELFF. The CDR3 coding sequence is TGCAGTGCTAGTGGCCAACCCCGGGACTGGATGAACACCGGGGAGCTGTTTTTT.

In DNA, the CDR3 is TGCGCCAGCAGCCCGCGGGGGGGTGCCTCAGATACGCAGTATTTT. Its protein product is CASSPRGGASDTQYF. The J gene is TRBJ2-3, the V gene TRBV5-1; 9 nucleotides line up with TRBD2. The CDR3 covers 15 residues. CDR1 is SGHRS, CDR2 YFSETQ, per germline. J lost 4 bases, V lost 4 bases, and 7 bases had no gene match.

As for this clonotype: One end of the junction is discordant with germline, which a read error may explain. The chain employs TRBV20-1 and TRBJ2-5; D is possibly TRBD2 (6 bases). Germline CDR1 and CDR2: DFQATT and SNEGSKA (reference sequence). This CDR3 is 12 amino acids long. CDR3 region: CSARGGQETQYF. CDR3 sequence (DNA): TGCAGTGCGAGAGGAGGGCAAGAGACCCAGTACTTC.

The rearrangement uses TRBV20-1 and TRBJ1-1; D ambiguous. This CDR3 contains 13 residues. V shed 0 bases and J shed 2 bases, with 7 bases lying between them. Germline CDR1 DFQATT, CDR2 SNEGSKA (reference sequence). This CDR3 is CSAREQPNTEAFF. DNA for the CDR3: TGCAGTGCTAGAGAACAGCCTAACACTGAAGCTTTCTTT.

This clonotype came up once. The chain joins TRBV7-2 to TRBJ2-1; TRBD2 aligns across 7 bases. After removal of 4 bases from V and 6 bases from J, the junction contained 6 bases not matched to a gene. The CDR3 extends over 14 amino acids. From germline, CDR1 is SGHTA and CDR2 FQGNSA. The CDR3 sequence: CASSSRTSANEQFF. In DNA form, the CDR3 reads TGTGCCAGCAGCTCCCGGACTAGTGCCAATGAGCAGTTCTTC. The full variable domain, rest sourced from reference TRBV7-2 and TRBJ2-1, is GAGVSQSPSNKVTEKGKDVELRCDPISGHTALYWYRQSLGQGLEFLIYFQGNSAPDKSGLPSDRFSAERTGGSVSTLTIQRTQQEDSAVYLCASSSRTSANEQFFGPGTRLTVL.

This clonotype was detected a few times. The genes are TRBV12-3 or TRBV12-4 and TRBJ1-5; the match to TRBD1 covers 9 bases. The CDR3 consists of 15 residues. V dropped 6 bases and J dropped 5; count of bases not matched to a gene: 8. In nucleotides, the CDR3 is TGTGCCAGCAGCAAATCGGGACAGGGCCATCAGCCCCAGCATTTT. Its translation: CASSKSGQGHQPQHF.

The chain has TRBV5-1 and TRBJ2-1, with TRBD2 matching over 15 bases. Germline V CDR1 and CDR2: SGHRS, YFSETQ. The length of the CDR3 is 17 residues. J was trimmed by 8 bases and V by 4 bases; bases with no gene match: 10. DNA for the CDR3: TGCGCCAGCAGCAGGGGACTAGCGGGAGGCGTGCACGATGAGCAGTTCTTC. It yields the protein CASSRGLAGGVHDEQFF. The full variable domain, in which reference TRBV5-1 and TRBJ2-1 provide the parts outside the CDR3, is KAGVTQTPRYLIKTRGQQVTLSCSPISGHRSVSWYQQTPGQGLQFLFEYFSETQRNKGNFPGRFSGRQFSNSRSEMNVSTLELGDSALYLCASSRGLAGGVHDEQFFGPGTRLTVL.

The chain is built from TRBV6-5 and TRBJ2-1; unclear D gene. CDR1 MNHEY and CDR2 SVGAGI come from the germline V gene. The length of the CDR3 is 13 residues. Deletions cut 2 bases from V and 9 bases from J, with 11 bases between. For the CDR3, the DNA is TGTGCCAGCAGTTACGACATCTCCGGTGAGCAGTTCTTC. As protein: CASSYDISGEQFF.

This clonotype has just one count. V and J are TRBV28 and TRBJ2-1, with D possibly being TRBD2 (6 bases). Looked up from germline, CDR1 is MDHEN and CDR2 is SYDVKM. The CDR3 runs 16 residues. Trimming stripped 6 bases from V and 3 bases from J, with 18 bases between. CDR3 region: CASRNDGGVFYNEQFF. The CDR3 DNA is TGTGCCAGCAGGAATGACGGAGGGGTCTTCTACAATGAGCAGTTCTTC. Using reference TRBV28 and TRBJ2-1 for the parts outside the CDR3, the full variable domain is DVKVTQSSRYLVKRTGEKVFLECVQDMDHENMFWYRQDPGLGLRLIYFSYDVKMKEKGDIPEGYSVSREKKERFSLILESASTNQTSMYLCASRNDGGVFYNEQFFGPGTRLTVL.

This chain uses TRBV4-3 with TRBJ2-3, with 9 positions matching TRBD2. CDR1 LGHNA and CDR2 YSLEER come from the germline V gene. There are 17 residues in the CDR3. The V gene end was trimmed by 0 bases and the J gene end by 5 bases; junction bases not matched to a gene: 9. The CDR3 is CASSQESGGGAQDTQYF. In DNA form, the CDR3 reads TGCGCCAGCAGCCAAGAGAGTGGCGGGGGGGCCCAAGATACGCAGTATTTT.

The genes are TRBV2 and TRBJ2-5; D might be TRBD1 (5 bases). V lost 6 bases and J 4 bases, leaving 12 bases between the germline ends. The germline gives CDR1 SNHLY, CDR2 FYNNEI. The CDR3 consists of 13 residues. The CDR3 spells CASSRRVSETQYF. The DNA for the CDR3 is TGTGCCAGCAGCCGCAGGGTTTCAGAGACCCAGTACTTC.

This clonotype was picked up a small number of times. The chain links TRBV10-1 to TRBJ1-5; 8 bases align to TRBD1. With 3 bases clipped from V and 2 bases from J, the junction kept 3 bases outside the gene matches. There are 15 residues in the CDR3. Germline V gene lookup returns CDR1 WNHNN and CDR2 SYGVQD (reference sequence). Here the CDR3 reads CASSDPGGGNQPQHF. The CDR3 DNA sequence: TGCGCCAGCAGTGACCCAGGGGGCGGCAATCAGCCCCAGCATTTT.

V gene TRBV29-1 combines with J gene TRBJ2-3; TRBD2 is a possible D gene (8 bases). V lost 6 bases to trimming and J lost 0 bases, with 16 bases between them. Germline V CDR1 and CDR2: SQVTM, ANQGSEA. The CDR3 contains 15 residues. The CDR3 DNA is TGCAGCGTGGGAGGGGGCGGGAGGAGCACAGATACGCAGTATTTT. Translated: CSVGGGGRSTDTQYF.

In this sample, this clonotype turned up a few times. CDR3 protein: CSASTGIEDIQYF. CDR3 DNA: TGCAGTGCCTCGACAGGGATAGAGGACATTCAGTACTTC. This chain joins TRBV20-1 and TRBJ2-4; 7 bases align to TRBD1. CDR3 length equals 13 residues. Germline V gene data show CDR1 as DFQATT and CDR2 as SNEGSKA (reference sequence). Losses at the gene ends were 6 bases for V and 8 bases for J; bases not matched to a gene: 10.

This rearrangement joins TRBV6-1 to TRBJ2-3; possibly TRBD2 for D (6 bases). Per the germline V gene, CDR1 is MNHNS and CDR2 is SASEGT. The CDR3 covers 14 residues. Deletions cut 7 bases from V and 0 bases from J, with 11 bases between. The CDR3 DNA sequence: TGTGCCAGCACCGGACTAATGAGCACAGATACGCAGTATTTT. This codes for CASTGLMSTDTQYF.

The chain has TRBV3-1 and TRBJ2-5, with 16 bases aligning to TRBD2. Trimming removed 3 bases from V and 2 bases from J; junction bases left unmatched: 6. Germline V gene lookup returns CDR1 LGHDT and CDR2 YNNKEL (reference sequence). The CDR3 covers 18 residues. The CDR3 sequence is CASSQGLAGGPGQETQYF. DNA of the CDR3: TGTGCCAGCAGCCAGGGACTAGCGGGAGGGCCGGGGCAAGAGACCCAGTACTTC.